This is a list of T cell receptor beta chains from one sample in a study of T cells in Graves' hyperthyroidism and ophthalmopathy. A single record per CDR3 protein comes from TCRdb applying MiXCR to the multiplex PCR reads. The repertoire holds some 150,000 distinct CDR3 sequences, with roughly a fifth as singletons. Sequenced material: blood. The receptors here all came from a woman aged 45 to 65 with Graves' hyperthyroidism that later progressed to Graves' ophthalmopathy. CDR3s include the opening cysteine and the closing phenylalanine or tryptophan. D genes are given only for firm matches. Size is stated for part of the rows, as once, few or many counts, or as a class when the clone is expanded.

many	TRBV5-1	-	TRBJ2-7	TGCGCCAGCAGCGATCACCTAGGTTCCGAGCAGTACTTC	CASSDHLGSEQYF
-	TRBV19	TRBD1	TRBJ1-5	TGTGCCAGTAGTACCGGACAGGGGGTCTATAGCAATCAGCCCCAGCATTTT	CASSTGQGVYSNQPQHF
-	TRBV28	-	TRBJ2-5	TGTGCCAGCGGTTCCAGCCGGGACTCCCCGTACTTC	CASGSSRDSPYF
-	TRBV5-1	-	TRBJ1-1	TGTGCCAGCAGCGCCGGAGCGCGGGACACTGAAGCTTTCTTT	CASSAGARDTEAFF
-	TRBV29-1	-	TRBJ1-1	TGCAGCGTTGTTTTCCCCCCAGGGCGCACTGAAGCTTTCTTT	CSVVFPPGRTEAFF
-	TRBV6-1	-	TRBJ1-4	TGTGCCAGCAGTGAAAGAGGGAATGAAAAACTGTTTTTT	CASSERGNEKLFF
many	TRBV6-2/TRBV6-3	-	TRBJ1-2	TGTGCCAGCAGTCCCAGGGTGGCTAACTATGGCTACACCTTC	CASSPRVANYGYTF
few	TRBV7-8	-	TRBJ1-2	TGTGCCAGCAGCACGGACCACAGGGGCTACACCTTC	CASSTDHRGYTF
many	TRBV27	-	TRBJ2-1	TGTGCCAGCAGCCACCGGGACCACCACAATGAGCAGTTCTTC	CASSHRDHHNEQFF
once	TRBV7-9	TRBD2	TRBJ2-2	TGTGCCAGCAGCTTTCCACTTAGCGGGAGGGCCGAGGAGCTGTTTTTT	CASSFPLSGRAEELFF
few	TRBV7-2	-	TRBJ1-2	TGTGCCAGCAGCTCAACAGGGCCCGGCTACACCTTC	CASSSTGPGYTF
many	TRBV20-1	-	TRBJ1-5	TGCAGTGCTATTTCTCAGGTTCAGCCCAATCAGCCCCAGCATTTT	CSAISQVQPNQPQHF
-	TRBV27	TRBD1	TRBJ1-2	TGTGCCAGCAGCCCCGGGACAGGGGGTATGGGCTACACCTTC	CASSPGTGGMGYTF
many	TRBV18	TRBD1	TRBJ1-1	TGTGCCAGCTCACCGGGCAGGGGGCACTCTGAAGCTTTCTTT	CASSPGRGHSEAFF
many	TRBV6-1	-	TRBJ2-7	TGTGCCAGCAGTGAAAGTGAAGGGGCAGGTTTCCTCTACGAGCAGTACTTC	CASSESEGAGFLYEQYF
-	TRBV3-1	-	TRBJ1-5	TGTGCCAGCAGCTCCCATAAGGGGAGCAATCAGCCCCAGCATTTT	CASSSHKGSNQPQHF
-	TRBV7-3	TRBD2	TRBJ2-6	TGTGCCAGCAGCTCCCCACTGGGAGGGGTCTCTGGGGCCAACGTCCTGACTTTC	CASSSPLGGVSGANVLTF
-	TRBV5-5	-	TRBJ2-5	TGTGCCAGCAGCTCAACGACTAAATACCAAGAGACCCAGTACTTC	CASSSTTKYQETQYF
many	TRBV28	-	TRBJ1-2	TGTGCCAGCATCGAGGCGGCGGGATATGGCTACACCTTC	CASIEAAGYGYTF
many	TRBV5-1	TRBD1	TRBJ1-6	TGCGCCAGCAGCTTTTCTCGACAGGGGGATTCACCCCTCCACTTT	CASSFSRQGDSPLHF
many	TRBV5-1	TRBD1	TRBJ1-1	TGCGCCAGCAGCCCGCAAAGGACAGGGGCGAACACTGAAGCTTTCTTT	CASSPQRTGANTEAFF
many	TRBV2	-	TRBJ2-7	TGTGCCAGCAGGCAGACGGGGACTCACGAGCAGTACTTC	CASRQTGTHEQYF
many	TRBV3-1	-	TRBJ2-3	TGTGCCAGCAGCCCCCGGGACGGATACACAGATACGCAGTATTTT	CASSPRDGYTDTQYF
many	TRBV27	-	TRBJ2-7	TGTGCCAGCAGTTCCCAGGGGGGGTACGAGCAGTACTTC	CASSSQGGYEQYF
-	TRBV11-2	-	TRBJ1-1	TGTGCCAGCAGCTTGTTTACAGTTGAAGCTTTCTTT	CASSLFTVEAFF
few	TRBV29-1	-	TRBJ2-1	TGCAGCGTTGAGCACAATGAGCAGTTCTTC	CSVEHNEQFF
-	TRBV7-9	-	TRBJ1-1	TGTGCCAGCAGCTTACTTCGCAGTCAGAACACTGAAGCTTTCTTT	CASSLLRSQNTEAFF
many	TRBV7-6	TRBD1	TRBJ1-5	TGTGCCAGCAGCCCGGACAGGGGCCCTAGGCCCCAGCATTTT	CASSPDRGPRPQHF
many	TRBV5-5	TRBD2	TRBJ2-1	TGTGCCAGCATGGCTAGCGGTCTTCGCGGGCCCTACAATGAGCAGTTCTTC	CASMASGLRGPYNEQFF
-	TRBV7-9	-	TRBJ1-1	TGTGCCAGCAGTTTGACGCCTCGGACTGAAGCTTTCTTT	CASSLTPRTEAFF
many	TRBV30	TRBD1	TRBJ1-5	TGTGCCTGGGACCGGGACAGGGGTGGGCAGCCCCAGCATTTT	CAWDRDRGGQPQHF
-	TRBV27	TRBD2	TRBJ2-5	TGTGCCAGCAGTGGGACTAGCGGGAGAAGAGAGACCCAGTACTTC	CASSGTSGRRETQYF
many	TRBV6-2/TRBV6-3	-	TRBJ1-5	TGTGCCAGCAGTTTCTGGGCCCCGGGCGGGAATCAGCCCCAGCATTTT	CASSFWAPGGNQPQHF
-	TRBV7-8	TRBD2	TRBJ2-1	TGTGCCAGCAGCTTGGCGGGAGCCATTGAGCAGTTCTTC	CASSLAGAIEQFF
few	TRBV7-7	-	TRBJ2-7	TGTGCTAGCAGCCCGGGGGGCGGGAGCTCCTACGAGCAGTACTTC	CASSPGGGSSYEQYF
-	TRBV28	TRBD2	TRBJ2-3	TGTGCCAGCAGTTCCCCCCTAGCGGGGACCTGGGATACGCAGTATTTT	CASSSPLAGTWDTQYF
many	TRBV28	-	TRBJ2-3	TGTGCCAGCAGTCCAACGGGGTTAAACACAGATACGCAGTATTTT	CASSPTGLNTDTQYF
-	TRBV6-1	-	TRBJ1-5	TGTGCCAGCAGTGCGTGGGGGGCAACACAGAATCAGCCCCAGCATTTT	CASSAWGATQNQPQHF
few	TRBV29-1	-	TRBJ2-1	TGCAGCGTTGAAAACCCACGGTCGAGAGTGGGCAATGAGCAGTTCTTC	CSVENPRSRVGNEQFF
many	TRBV7-9	TRBD1	TRBJ2-7	TGTGCCAGCAGCTTTATAGGGGGCAGAGGGGAGCAGTACTTC	CASSFIGGRGEQYF
many	TRBV6-1	-	TRBJ2-4	TGTGCCAGCAGTGAGTTGTCCTGGGGCAAAAACATTCAGTACTTC	CASSELSWGKNIQYF
-	TRBV20-1	-	TRBJ2-1	TGCAGTGCTAGAGATCTCGGCCAGGGGGGGGTCGGGGAGCAGTTCTTC	CSARDLGQGGVGEQFF
-	TRBV28	-	TRBJ2-7	TGTGCCAGCAGTCCGGGCCAGGGCGTAAAGTACGAGCAGTACTTC	CASSPGQGVKYEQYF
-	TRBV15	-	TRBJ1-1	TGTGCCACCAGCATGCATCCCACTGAAGCTTTCTTT	CATSMHPTEAFF
many	TRBV28	-	TRBJ1-5	TGTGCCAGCAAACCCGGGCAGGGCGGACAGCCCCAGCATTTT	CASKPGQGGQPQHF
few	TRBV7-6	-	TRBJ2-1	TGTGCCAGCAGCCCAAGCACGAGTCTAGGATACAATGAGCAGTTCTTC	CASSPSTSLGYNEQFF
few	TRBV4-2	-	TRBJ1-4	TGTGCCAGCAGCCAAGATGGGACCGGGGGAAAACTGTTTTTT	CASSQDGTGGKLFF